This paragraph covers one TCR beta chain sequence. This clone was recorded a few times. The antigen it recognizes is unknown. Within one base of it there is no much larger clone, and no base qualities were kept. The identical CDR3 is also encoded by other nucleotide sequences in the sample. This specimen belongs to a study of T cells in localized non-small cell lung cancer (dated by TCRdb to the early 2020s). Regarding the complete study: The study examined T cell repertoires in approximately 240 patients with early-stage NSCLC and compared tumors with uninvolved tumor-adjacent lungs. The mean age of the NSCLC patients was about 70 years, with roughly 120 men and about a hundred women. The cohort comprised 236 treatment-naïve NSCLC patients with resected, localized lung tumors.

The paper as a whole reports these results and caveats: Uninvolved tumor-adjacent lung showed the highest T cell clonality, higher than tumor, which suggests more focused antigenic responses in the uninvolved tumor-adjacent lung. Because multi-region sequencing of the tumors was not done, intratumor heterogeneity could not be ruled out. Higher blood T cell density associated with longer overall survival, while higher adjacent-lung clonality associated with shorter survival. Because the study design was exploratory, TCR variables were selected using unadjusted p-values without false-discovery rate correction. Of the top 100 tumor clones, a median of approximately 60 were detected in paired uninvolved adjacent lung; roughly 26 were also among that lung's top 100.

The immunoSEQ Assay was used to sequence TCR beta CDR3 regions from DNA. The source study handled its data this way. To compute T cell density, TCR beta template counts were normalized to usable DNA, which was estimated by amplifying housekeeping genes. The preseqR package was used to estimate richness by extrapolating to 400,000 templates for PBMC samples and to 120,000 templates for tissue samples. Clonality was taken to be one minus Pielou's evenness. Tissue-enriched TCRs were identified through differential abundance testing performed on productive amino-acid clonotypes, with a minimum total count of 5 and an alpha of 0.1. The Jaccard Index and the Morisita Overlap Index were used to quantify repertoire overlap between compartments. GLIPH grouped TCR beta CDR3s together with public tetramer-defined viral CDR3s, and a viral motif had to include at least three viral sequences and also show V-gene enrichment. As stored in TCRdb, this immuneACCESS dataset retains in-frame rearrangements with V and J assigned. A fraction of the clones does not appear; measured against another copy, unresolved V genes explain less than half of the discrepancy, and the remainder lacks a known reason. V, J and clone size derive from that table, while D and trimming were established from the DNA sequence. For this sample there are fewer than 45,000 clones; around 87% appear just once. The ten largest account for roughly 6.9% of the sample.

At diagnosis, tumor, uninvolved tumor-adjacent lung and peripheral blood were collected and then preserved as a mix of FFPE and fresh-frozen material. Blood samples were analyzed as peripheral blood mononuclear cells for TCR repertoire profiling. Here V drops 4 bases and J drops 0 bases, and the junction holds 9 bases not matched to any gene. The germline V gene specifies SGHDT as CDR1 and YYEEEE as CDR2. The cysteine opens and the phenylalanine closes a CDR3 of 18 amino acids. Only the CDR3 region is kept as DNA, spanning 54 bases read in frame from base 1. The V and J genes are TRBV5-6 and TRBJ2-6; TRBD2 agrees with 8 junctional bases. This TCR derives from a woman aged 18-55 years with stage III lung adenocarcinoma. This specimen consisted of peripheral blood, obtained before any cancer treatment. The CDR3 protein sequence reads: CASSDLDSGDSGANVLTF. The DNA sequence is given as TGTGCCAGCAGCGACCTAGATAGCGGGGACTCTGGGGCCAACGTCCTGACTTTC.